This TCR beta chain was sequenced in a study of blood T cell repertoires in COVID-19. The V end lost 2 bases, the J end lost 6 bases, and 13 bases lay between the germline ends. This CDR3 is built from 14 residues. Germline V gives CDR1 MNHEY, CDR2 SVGEGT. The sample holds one count of this clone. Per the authors' pipeline: Amplification from reference gene primers served as the basis for estimated nucleated cell counts. Sequencing used immunoSEQ multiplex PCR; TCRdb keeps in-frame clones, though not all of them. The V and J calls and clone size were taken over from that table, and D and trimming were inferred from the DNA. The repertoire holds fewer than 300,000 clones, with around 90% as singletons.

V usage is TRBV6-2 or TRBV6-3 and J usage is TRBJ1-1, with TRBD1 as a possible D gene (6 bases). The sequence came from a woman in her thirties or forties who had recovered from COVID-19. The sample was peripheral blood. CDR3 bases: TGTGCCAGCAGTTACAGCCAGGGGCGGTCTGAAGCTTTCTTT. Protein sequence: CASSYSQGRSEAFF.